A selection of T cell receptor beta chains follows, all from one sample in a study of CD8+ T cells in alopecia areata. The data were produced by immunoSEQ multiplex PCR, yet TCRdb's version contains in-frame clones alone and is incomplete. This table holds fewer than 150,000 clones, under 40% found once. Sample: CD4+ T cells sorted from blood. The receptors here all came from a human donor with alopecia areata. The CDR3 runs from the conserved cysteine through the conserved F or W. A D gene is named only where the DNA matches it firmly.

d_call,v_call,j_call,cdr3_length,cdr3_aa
TRBD1,TRBV14,TRBJ1-1,12,CASSRDRVRAFF
NA,TRBV29-1,TRBJ1-6,14,CSAKQGLPNSPLHF
NA,TRBV30,TRBJ1-5,14,CAWSVGGMSQPQHF
NA,TRBV7-2,TRBJ2-3,14,CASSSGGRTDTQYF
NA,TRBV20-1,TRBJ1-2,11,CSGPGDHGYTF
TRBD2,TRBV9,TRBJ2-2,18,CASSVSIAGGTNTGELFF
TRBD2,TRBV4-1,TRBJ2-4,15,CASSQVAGGSGIQYF
NA,TRBV29-1,TRBJ1-1,12,CSVTGRGTEAFF
NA,TRBV7-9,TRBJ2-3,16,CASSRPTAGRTDTQYF
NA,TRBV7-2,TRBJ2-6,15,CASSLHVSGANVLTF
NA,TRBV28,TRBJ1-2,12,CASSLGVGGYTF
TRBD1,TRBV29-1,TRBJ1-5,15,CSVGSGQGGNQPQHF
TRBD2,TRBV2,TRBJ2-1,15,CASSPGLAGIDEQFF
TRBD1,TRBV5-6,TRBJ2-7,17,CASSAVPWTGGFYEQYF
NA,TRBV2,TRBJ2-5,14,CASSDVRVSETQYF
TRBD1,TRBV28,TRBJ2-7,14,CASSLWTGGHEQYF
NA,TRBV9,TRBJ1-6,14,CASSYKRETTPLHF
NA,TRBV29-1,TRBJ1-1,13,CSVRRDKDTEAFF
NA,TRBV7-6,TRBJ2-5,13,CASSRQFLETQYF
NA,TRBV5-1,TRBJ2-2,13,CASRRGSPGELFF
TRBD1,TRBV29-1,TRBJ2-7,13,CSVRKTGVEAQYF
NA,TRBV29-1,TRBJ2-6,15,CSVNTGSSGANVLTF
TRBD2,TRBV7-8,TRBJ2-2,16,CASTERLAGHTGELFF
NA,TRBV30,TRBJ2-3,12,CAWSVSGDTQYF
TRBD2,TRBV4-2,TRBJ2-1,16,CASSQDRLAGACEQFF
TRBD1,TRBV23-1,TRBJ1-2,11,CASTGDDGYTF
NA,TRBV10-3,TRBJ2-1,13,CAISAAVANEQFF
TRBD1,TRBV23-1,TRBJ1-5,14,CASSPGTGGKPQHF
TRBD2,TRBV7-3,TRBJ2-3,16,CASSMGLAGGTDTQYF
NA,TRBV9,TRBJ1-2,13,CASSSQGNYGYTF
NA,TRBV18,TRBJ1-1,13,CASSLGENTEAFF
NA,TRBV2,TRBJ1-1,13,CASAFGENTEAFF
NA,TRBV23-1,TRBJ1-2,16,CASSRLRRSDVYGYTF
TRBD2,TRBV29-1,TRBJ2-1,17,CSVTVWASGSFNNEQFF
NA,TRBV5-1,TRBJ1-1,14,CASSLDAERTEAFF
TRBD1,TRBV28,TRBJ2-6,16,CASSAPTGAGANVLTF
NA,TRBV4-3,TRBJ2-2,15,CASSPGPRSSGELFF
NA,TRBV7-3,TRBJ2-5,13,CASSLSTLETQYF
NA,TRBV28,TRBJ1-1,12,CASKGGATEAFF
TRBD1,TRBV5-6,TRBJ1-5,14,CASSAGTVGQPQHF
NA,TRBV30,TRBJ2-7,12,CAWSVIGGQKYF
NA,TRBV4-3,TRBJ2-1,16,CASSTPGWGRYNEQFF
NA,TRBV4-1,TRBJ1-2,13,CASSQSNRGGYTF
NA,TRBV7-8,TRBJ1-5,14,CASSLAGFNQPQHF
NA,TRBV29-1,TRBJ1-1,13,CSVEVQGNTEAFF
NA,TRBV29-1,TRBJ1-1,11,CSVVRVTEAFF
NA,TRBV29-1,TRBJ1-1,14,CSAEGRLMNTEAFF
NA,TRBV5-1,TRBJ2-7,13,CASSLFSGYEQYF
TRBD1,TRBV14,TRBJ1-2,14,CASSQAQGPAGYTF
NA,TRBV2,TRBJ2-7,13,CASGGTLVGGQYF
NA,TRBV5-1,TRBJ2-3,15,CASSLSRVGTDTQYF